Listed here are 5 T cell receptor beta chains from one sample, sequenced in a study of liver allograft versus peripheral blood T cells. Study context: Comparisons were made between T cell receptor repertoires found in transplanted livers and those circulating in recipients' peripheral blood.

TCRdb ran MiXCR on the reads and lists one entry per CDR3 protein. The sample yields some 14,000 distinct CDR3 sequences, approximately 17% seen once. Receptor source: a human patient who had a liver transplant. Some T cells may arise from the graft donor.

Relative to its sample, this clonotype is medium-sized (0.01 to 0.1%). The chain joins TRBV18 to TRBJ2-5; 8 bases are shared with TRBD2. There are 15 residues in the CDR3. The J segment lost 4 bases and the V segment lost 5 bases, leaving 9 bases of the junction unmatched. CDR1 is KGHSH and CDR2 is LQKENI in the germline V gene. The CDR3 here is CASSGRQAGGETQYF. The CDR3 nucleotides are TGTGCCAGCTCAGGACGACAGGCGGGGGGAGAGACCCAGTACTTC.

This clonotype occurred many times. The chain combines TRBV7-2 with TRBJ2-3, with D perhaps TRBD2 (5 bases). The CDR3 covers 14 residues. Germline CDR1 SGHTA, CDR2 FQGNSA. V was pared by 4 bases and J by 2 bases, with 10 bases between. The CDR3 spells CASSSRRSTDTQYF. Written as DNA, the CDR3 is TGTGCCAGCAGCTCCCGGAGGTCCACAGATACGCAGTATTTT.

The CDR3 sequence is CATSDRWDYGYTF. The CDR3 coding sequence is TGTGCCACCTCAGACCGATGGGACTATGGCTACACCTTC. This sequence joins TRBV25-1 and TRBJ1-2; no clear D. The CDR3 contains 13 residues. Trimming cost V 10 bases and J 3 bases, with 15 bases left between them. Germline CDR1 is MGHDK and CDR2 is SYGVNS.

The chain recombines TRBV20-1 with TRBJ2-7; the D is unclear. Trimming removed 1 base from V and 0 bases from J, with 7 bases in between. CDR3 length: 13 residues. Germline lookup yields CDR1 DFQATT and CDR2 SNEGSKA (reference sequence). The CDR3: CSARVDGSYEQYF. Here the CDR3 DNA reads TGCAGTGCTAGAGTCGACGGCTCCTACGAGCAGTACTTC.

By proportion, this clonotype is medium-sized. The CDR3 DNA is TGCAGCCTACTTCTGATGGGCCACCCTGATAGTCGTCAAGAGACCCAGTACTTC. Residues: CSLLLMGHPDSRQETQYF. This chain links TRBV29-1 with TRBJ2-5; D gene ambiguous. V lost 8 bases and J lost 2, with 30 bases in between. The CDR3 is made up of 18 amino acids. Germline V gene lookup returns CDR1 SQVTM and CDR2 ANQGSEA.